The present T cell receptor beta chain was sequenced within a study of cytomegalovirus exposure and HLA in healthy donors. Findings and limits, study-wide: Several V segments, TRBV6-2 and TRBV6-3 among them, could not be told apart and were dropped. Later analysis placed DRB1 highest and HLA-C lowest in TCR association rates, which differed by HLA locus.

The PCR ran on 60 Vbeta and 13 Jbeta primers. TCRdb's table, derived via immunoSEQ multiplex PCR, lists solely in-frame clones and lacks some. Among under 150,000 clones, approximately 81% were seen once, and the ten largest hold about 0.63%. To note about this clone: What it recognizes is unknown.

Trimming removed 3 bases at V and 7 bases at J, with 13 bases between. This CDR3 is 13 amino acids long. The V gene's germline CDR1 is MNHEY and CDR2 SMNVEV (reference sequence). This sequence was found in a young man in good health and CMV-seronegative. The chain has TRBV27 and TRBJ2-7; no clear D. The sequenced sample consisted of PBMCs. CDR3 sequence: CASSFGPSSEQYF. CDR3 bases: TGTGCCAGCAGTTTCGGTCCCTCTTCAGAGCAGTACTTC.